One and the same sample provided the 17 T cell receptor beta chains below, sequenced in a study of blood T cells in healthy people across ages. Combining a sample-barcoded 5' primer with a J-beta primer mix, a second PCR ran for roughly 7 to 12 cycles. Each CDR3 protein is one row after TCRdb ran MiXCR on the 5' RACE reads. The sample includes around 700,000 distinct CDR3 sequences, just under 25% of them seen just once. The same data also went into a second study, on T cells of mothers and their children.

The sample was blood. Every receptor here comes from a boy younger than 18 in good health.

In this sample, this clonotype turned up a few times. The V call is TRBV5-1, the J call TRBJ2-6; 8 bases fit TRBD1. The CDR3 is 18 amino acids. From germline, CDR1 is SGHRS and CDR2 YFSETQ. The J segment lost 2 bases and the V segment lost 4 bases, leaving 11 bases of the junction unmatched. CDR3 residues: CASSRGGQGATGANVLTF. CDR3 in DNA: TGCGCCAGCAGCCGAGGGGGTCAGGGGGCAACTGGGGCCAACGTCCTGACTTTC.

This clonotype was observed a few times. The CDR3 coding sequence is TGTGCCAGCAGTTTCGGGGCAGGATTCTACGAGCAGTACTTC. It encodes CASSFGAGFYEQYF. The chain employs TRBV28 and TRBJ2-7, with D perhaps given as TRBD1 or TRBD2 (5 bases each). The germline gives CDR1 MDHEN, CDR2 SYDVKM. V lost 3 bases and J 3 bases, leaving 12 bases between the germline ends. The CDR3 has 14 amino acids.

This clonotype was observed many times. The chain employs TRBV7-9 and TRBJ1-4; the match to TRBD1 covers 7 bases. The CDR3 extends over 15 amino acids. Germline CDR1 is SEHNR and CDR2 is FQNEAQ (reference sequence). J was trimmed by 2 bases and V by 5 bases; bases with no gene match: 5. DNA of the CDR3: TGTGCCAGCAGCGAGAGACAGGGCACTAATGAAAAACTGTTTTTT. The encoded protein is CASSERQGTNEKLFF.

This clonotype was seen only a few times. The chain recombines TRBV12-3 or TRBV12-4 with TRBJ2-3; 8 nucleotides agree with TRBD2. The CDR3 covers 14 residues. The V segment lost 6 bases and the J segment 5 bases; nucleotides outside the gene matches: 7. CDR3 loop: CASSPGTRQDTQYF. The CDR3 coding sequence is TGTGCCAGCAGCCCCGGGACTAGACAAGATACGCAGTATTTT.

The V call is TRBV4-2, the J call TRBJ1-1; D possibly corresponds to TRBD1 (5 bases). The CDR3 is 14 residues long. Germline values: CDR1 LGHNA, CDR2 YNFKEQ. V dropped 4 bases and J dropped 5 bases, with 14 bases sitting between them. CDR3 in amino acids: CASSPKGVPTEAFF. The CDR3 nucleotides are TGTGCCAGCAGCCCCAAAGGGGTCCCAACTGAAGCTTTCTTT.

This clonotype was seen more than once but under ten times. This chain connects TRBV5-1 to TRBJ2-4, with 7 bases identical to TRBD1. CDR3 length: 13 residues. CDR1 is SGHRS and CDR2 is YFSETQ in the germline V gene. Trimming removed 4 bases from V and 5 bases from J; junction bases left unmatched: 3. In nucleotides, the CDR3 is TGCGCCAGCAGCCCGGGACAGCAAAACATTCAGTACTTC. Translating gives CASSPGQQNIQYF.

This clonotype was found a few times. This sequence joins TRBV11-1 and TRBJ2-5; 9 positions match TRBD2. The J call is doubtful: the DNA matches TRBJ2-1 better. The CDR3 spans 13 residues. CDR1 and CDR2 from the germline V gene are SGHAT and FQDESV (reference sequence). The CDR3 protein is CASSSGLAIEQFF. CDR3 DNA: TGTGCCAGCAGCTCGGGACTAGCAATTGAGCAGTTCTTC.

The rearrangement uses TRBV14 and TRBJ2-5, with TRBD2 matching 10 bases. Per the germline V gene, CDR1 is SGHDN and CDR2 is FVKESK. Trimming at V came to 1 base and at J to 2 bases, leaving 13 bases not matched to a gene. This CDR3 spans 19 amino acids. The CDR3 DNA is TGTGCCAGCAGCCAAGCAACTAGCGGGGAGTGGGGCCTACAAGAGACCCAGTACTTC. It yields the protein CASSQATSGEWGLQETQYF.

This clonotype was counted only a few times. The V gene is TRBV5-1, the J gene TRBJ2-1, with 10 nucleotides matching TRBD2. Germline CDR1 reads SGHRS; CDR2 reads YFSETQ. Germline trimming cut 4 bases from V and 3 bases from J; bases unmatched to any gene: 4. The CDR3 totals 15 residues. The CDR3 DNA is TGCGCCAGCAGCGGGGGACTAGCGAGCTACAATGAGCAGTTCTTC. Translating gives CASSGGLASYNEQFF.

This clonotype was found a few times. CDR3 residues: CASSLHGPLGGYTF. The CDR3, as DNA: TGTGCCAGCAGTCTACATGGGCCTTTAGGGGGCTACACCTTC. The chain combines TRBV12-3 or TRBV12-4 with TRBJ1-2; the D is unclear. The germline V and J ends were trimmed by 5 bases and 8 bases, with 18 bases remaining between them. This CDR3 region has 14 residues.

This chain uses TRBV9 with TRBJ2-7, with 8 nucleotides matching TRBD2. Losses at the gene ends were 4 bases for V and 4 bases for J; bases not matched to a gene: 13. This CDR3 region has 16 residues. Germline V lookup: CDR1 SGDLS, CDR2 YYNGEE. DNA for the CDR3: TGTGCCAGCAGCTTCTCCGTAAGCGGGGGAGTTTACGAGCAGTACTTC. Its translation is CASSFSVSGGVYEQYF.

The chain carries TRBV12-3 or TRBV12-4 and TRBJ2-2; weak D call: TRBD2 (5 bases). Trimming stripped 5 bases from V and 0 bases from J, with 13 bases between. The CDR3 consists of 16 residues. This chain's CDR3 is CASSGNPGTNTGELFF. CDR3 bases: TGTGCCAGCAGTGGAAATCCGGGAACGAACACCGGGGAGCTGTTTTTT.

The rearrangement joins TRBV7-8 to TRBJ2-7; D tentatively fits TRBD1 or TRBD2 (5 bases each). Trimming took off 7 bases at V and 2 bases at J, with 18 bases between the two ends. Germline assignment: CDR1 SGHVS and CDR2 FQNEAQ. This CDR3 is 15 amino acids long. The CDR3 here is CASTQNRDPTYEQYF. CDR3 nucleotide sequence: TGTGCCAGCACCCAAAACCGGGACCCAACCTACGAGCAGTACTTC.

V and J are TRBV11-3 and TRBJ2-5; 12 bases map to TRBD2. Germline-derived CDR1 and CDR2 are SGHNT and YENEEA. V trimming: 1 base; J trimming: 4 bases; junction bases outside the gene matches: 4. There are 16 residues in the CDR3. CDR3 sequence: CASSLGTSGIPETQYF. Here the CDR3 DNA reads TGTGCCAGCAGCTTAGGGACTAGCGGGATCCCAGAGACCCAGTACTTC.

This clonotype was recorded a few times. The CDR3 sequence: CASSSGQRGETQYF. The CDR3 nucleotides are TGTGCCAGCAGTTCGGGACAGCGAGGGGAGACCCAGTACTTC. V is TRBV12-3 or TRBV12-4 and J is TRBJ2-5; the match to TRBD1 covers 7 bases. This CDR3 region has 14 residues. Trimming at V came to 4 bases and at J to 5 bases, leaving 7 bases not matched to a gene.

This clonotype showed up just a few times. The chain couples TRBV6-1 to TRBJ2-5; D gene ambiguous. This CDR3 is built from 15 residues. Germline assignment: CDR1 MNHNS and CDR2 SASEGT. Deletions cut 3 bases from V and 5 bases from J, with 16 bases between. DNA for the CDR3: TGTGCCAGCAGTGATTTGAAGGGTTCTTGGGAGACCCAGTACTTC. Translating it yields CASSDLKGSWETQYF.

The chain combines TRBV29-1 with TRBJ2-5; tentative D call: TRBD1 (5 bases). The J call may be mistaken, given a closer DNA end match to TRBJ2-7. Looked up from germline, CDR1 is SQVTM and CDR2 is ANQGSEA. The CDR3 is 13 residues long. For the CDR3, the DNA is TGCAGCGTTATCAGGGCGAGCTCCTACGAGCAGTACTTC. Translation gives CSVIRASSYEQYF.